This T cell receptor (beta chain) was retrieved from a study of blood T cell repertoires in COVID-19. V was pared by 5 bases and J by 3 bases, with 5 bases of the junction left unmatched. Looked up from germline, CDR1 is KGHDR and CDR2 is SFDVKD. The CDR3 runs 15 residues. Some clones are missing from TCRdb's copy, which holds only in-frame ones; the method was immunoSEQ multiplex PCR. Of about 180,000 clones listed, around 80% are singletons. The V gene is TRBV24-1, the J gene TRBJ2-5; 10 bases match TRBD2. Sequencing was performed on peripheral blood. The clonotype was recovered from an elderly woman with COVID-19, enrolled during active disease. The CDR3 here is CATSASGRAEETQYF. The CDR3, as DNA: TGTGCCACCAGTGCCAGCGGGAGGGCCGAAGAGACCCAGTACTTC.